This T cell receptor beta chain was captured by sequencing in a study of blood T cells in healthy people across ages (dated by TCRdb to 2014 to 2015). A note on the overall study: In model experiments, template switching captured roughly one uniquely barcoded TCR beta cDNA molecule for every two T cells. To avoid experimental bias, donors of different ages were spread randomly across the sequencing lanes. The donors were divided into four age groups: young (average about 15 years), middle-aged (approximately 39), aged (under 70) and long-lived (roughly 82). To track age-related changes in TCR beta repertoire diversity, the study relied on deep sequencing normalized with unique cDNA molecular identifiers. Two additional independent replicas of 1 million unique cDNA reads from the same blood draw were analyzed for two donors (one aged 18 to 30 and one aged 80 or older).

The library was produced with 5' RACE. Sequencing relied on an Illumina HiSeq 2500. A second roughly 6 to 12 cycle PCR used a sample-barcoded 5' primer and a J-beta primer mix. Each TCR beta cDNA molecule received a unique molecular identifier from a template-switch 5' adaptor carrying 12 random nucleotides. At least 2.5 million CDR3-containing paired-end reads were obtained from each sample. All of the RNA was converted into first-strand cDNA using the Mint cDNA synthesis kit, with a TRBC-specific oligonucleotide serving as the primer. Following uracil-DNA glycosylase treatment, a first 18-cycle PCR with universal primers M1SS and BC2_uni_R was performed on all cDNA. The authors' analysis ran thus. Normalization of each sample was performed by random selection of 1 million high-quality reads, each carrying a distinct molecular identifier. Reads sharing molecular identifiers were discarded rather than binned into consensus sequences. MiTCR, with a Q25 quality threshold and the strictest error-elimination algorithm, was used for CDR3 identification, clonotype clustering and error correction. Lower-bound total TCR beta diversity was estimated with a nonparametric unseen species model using Euler transformation. TCRdb itself trimmed the public reads at Q25 with fastp, ran MiXCR and retained productive beta chains. Every entry covers one CDR3 protein and lists the most common genes and DNA from its rows. What appears here as the V and J calls and clone size reflects TCRdb's work, not the paper's. The sample data list some 790,000 distinct CDR3 sequences, and 29% of these were observed just once. The ten largest make up roughly 17% of the sample.

CDR1 and CDR2 are drawn from the germline V gene: SGHTA, FQGNSA. Its CDR3 holds 14 amino acids, cysteine through phenylalanine. This entry keeps only the CDR3 DNA: 42 bases, framed from base 1. V loses 3 bases of germline sequence and J loses 4 bases, and the interval between the two ends is 12 bases. This clonotype was picked up many times. The antigen it recognizes is unknown. No base-level quality is on record; no much larger clone is a single base apart. The donors were 40 or so Caucasian individuals from Russia, aged about 6 to 100 years, who were systemically healthy. Each donor gave ten milliliters of peripheral blood, collected into EDTA-treated Vacutainer tubes. Ficoll-Paque density-gradient centrifugation was used to isolate PBMCs, with at least 7 million per sample. Total RNA was extracted from PBMCs with Trizol reagent, with at least 6 micrograms obtained per sample. For every donor, an aliquot of PBMCs went through flow cytometry to measure the percentages of naive CD45RAhigh/CD27high T cells.

Summary of the overall study and its limitations: Because the CMV infection status of the donors was unknown, age-related changes in expanded clonotypes may potentially have been confounded. Observed TCR beta diversity correlated strongly with the percentage of naive T cells measured by flow cytometry. Compared with the aged group, the long-lived group had more naive CD4+ T cells, fewer expanded clones and increased TCR diversity, a pattern suggesting age selection. Bulk unsorted PBMC profiling prevented conclusive comparison of naive and antigen-experienced compartments. Observed TCR beta diversity per million T cells fell roughly linearly with age, and a significant reduction was already apparent by age roughly 41. Estimates of total diversity from one million sequenced T cells were regarded as lower bounds and underestimates.

Sequencing was carried out using blood. Recombination joined TRBV7-2 with TRBJ2-5; perhaps TRBD1 is the D gene, with 5 bases matching. The clonotype originates from a woman older than 75 in good health. The base sequence is TGTGCCAGCAGCTTTGCAGGGTTCGGAGAGACCCAGTACTTC. The translation is CASSFAGFGETQYF.